These 9 T cell receptor beta chains were sequenced from one sample in a study of Ad26.COV2.S vaccination and SARS-CoV-2 variants. Treatment noted: roughly 19 received Ad26.COV2.S at low or high dose, single or two shots; 5 received placebo; per-sample allocation not given. The study sampled participants on day 63 after the first vaccine or placebo injection. Method: immunoSEQ multiplex PCR; TCRdb's copy keeps in-frame clones and lacks some. Seen here are hundreds of thousands of clones, 88% observed once, and the top ten hold around 6.1%. The source material was peripheral blood, sampled in a trial of Ad26.COV2.S vaccine versus placebo. The receptors here all came from a person between 18 and 59 years old who received the Ad26.COV2.S COVID-19 vaccine or a placebo.

The chain joins TRBV6-2 or TRBV6-3 to TRBJ2-1; tentative D call: TRBD2 (5 bases). Germline CDR1 MNHEY, CDR2 SVGEGT. Trimming cost V 2 bases and J 4 bases, with 15 bases left between them. The CDR3 extends over 16 amino acids. CDR3 sequence reads: CASSYLPAGRYNEQFF. The CDR3 bases are TGTGCCAGCAGTTACCTCCCGGCGGGTCGATACAATGAGCAGTTCTTC.

The chain links TRBV9 to TRBJ2-1; TRBD2 matches at 8 bases. V trimming: 4 bases; J trimming: 7 bases; junction bases outside the gene matches: 7. The germline V gene has CDR1 SGDLS and CDR2 YYNGEE. This CDR3 is built from 14 residues. This CDR3 is CASSLGLAQNEQFF. In nucleotides, the CDR3 is TGTGCCAGCAGCCTAGGACTAGCCCAGAATGAGCAGTTCTTC.

This rearrangement joins TRBV6-4 to TRBJ2-1; 13 bases are a match to TRBD2. Germline CDR1 and CDR2: MRHNA and SNTAGT. J lost 8 bases, V lost 6 bases, and 7 bases had no gene match. The CDR3 length is 15 residues. Here the CDR3 DNA reads TGTGCCAGCAGGAAACTAGCGGGGGGGTATGATGAGCAGTTCTTC. Its protein is CASRKLAGGYDEQFF.

The genes are TRBV15 and TRBJ1-4, with a tentative D call TRBD1 (5 bases). The germline V and J ends were trimmed by 1 base and 1 base, with 13 bases remaining between them. Germline V gene sequence: CDR1 LNHNV, CDR2 YYDKDF (reference sequence). This CDR3 contains 17 residues. The CDR3 bases are TGTGCCACCAGCAGAGGGGCCAGGGTGCAAACTAATGAAAAACTGTTTTTT. Translation gives CATSRGARVQTNEKLFF.

This chain uses TRBV5-1 with TRBJ2-3; TRBD1 agrees at 10 bases. CDR1 is SGHRS and CDR2 is YFSETQ in the germline V gene. The CDR3 length is 14 residues. V gave up 0 bases and J gave up 6 bases; unmatched junction bases: 1. In DNA form, the CDR3 reads TGCGCCAGCAGCTTGGGACAGGGGGCCGATACGCAGTATTTT. Residues: CASSLGQGADTQYF.

The rearrangement links TRBV4-2 to TRBJ2-1; 8 nucleotides match TRBD2. The CDR3 is 12 amino acids. Germline CDR1 is LGHNA and CDR2 is YNFKEQ. V lost 6 bases to trimming and J lost 9 bases; unmatched junction nucleotides: 4. The CDR3 is CASRREDGEQFF. The CDR3, as DNA: TGTGCCAGCAGGCGGGAGGACGGTGAGCAGTTCTTC.

The chain recombines TRBV19 with TRBJ2-7, with 8 positions matching TRBD2. The CDR3 covers 15 residues. The V and J ends lost 6 bases and 1 base, in that order; junction bases with no gene match: 8. Germline CDR1 and CDR2: LNHDA and SQIVND (reference sequence). Here the CDR3 DNA reads TGTGCCAGTAGACGGGAGGGGGACACTTCCTACGAGCAGTACTTC. It yields the protein CASRREGDTSYEQYF.

The chain links TRBV10-3 to TRBJ2-3; D unclear. V was pared by 2 bases and J by 0 bases, with 12 bases between. Germline values: CDR1 ENHRY, CDR2 SYGVKD. The CDR3 is 16 amino acids. The CDR3 sequence: CAISEMSASSTDTQYF. CDR3 bases: TGTGCCATCAGTGAGATGTCGGCTTCTAGCACAGATACGCAGTATTTT.

The CDR3 is CASSQVSGGEYNEQFF. The CDR3 DNA is TGCGCCAGCAGCCAAGTTAGCGGGGGTGAATACAATGAGCAGTTCTTC. This sequence joins TRBV4-3 and TRBJ2-1, with 9 bases identical to TRBD2. Trimming removed 1 base from V and 4 bases from J; junction bases left unmatched: 5. Germline V gene data show CDR1 as LGHNA and CDR2 as YSLEER. The CDR3 runs to 16 residues.